A single sample is the source of the 14 T cell receptor beta chains below, sequenced in a study of blood T cell repertoires in COVID-19. Method: immunoSEQ multiplex PCR; TCRdb's copy keeps in-frame clones and lacks some. Of hundreds of thousands of clones listed, just over 85% were seen once; the top ten hold almost 1.5%. The material sequenced was peripheral blood. The receptors derive from a woman aged 25 to 39 with active or convalescent COVID-19.

The rearrangement uses TRBV19 and TRBJ2-7; 10 bases map to TRBD2. Trimming removed 7 bases from V and 3 bases from J; junction bases left unmatched: 9. From germline, CDR1 is LNHDA and CDR2 SQIVND (reference sequence). The CDR3 loop spans 15 amino acids. CDR3 protein: CASTVAGGAYYEQYF. In nucleotides, the CDR3 is TGTGCCAGTACCGTAGCGGGGGGAGCTTACTACGAGCAGTACTTC.

This clone was picked up one time. This chain joins TRBV7-9 and TRBJ1-2, with D maybe TRBD1 (5 bases). CDR1 is SEHNR and CDR2 is FQNEAQ in the germline V gene (reference sequence). The CDR3 sequence is 15 residues long. The V and J ends lost 5 bases and 2 bases respectively, with 15 bases between them. CDR3 region: CASSTRDLLNYGYTF. In nucleotides, the CDR3 is TGTGCCAGCAGCACGCGGGACCTCCTGAACTATGGCTACACCTTC.

The chain combines TRBV9 with TRBJ1-1, with TRBD1 identical over 8 bases. The germline gives CDR1 SGDLS, CDR2 YYNGEE. This CDR3 region has 13 residues. J lost 4 bases, V lost 1 base, and 0 bases had no gene match. CDR3 nucleotide sequence: TGTGCCAGCAGCGTACAGGGGGCCACTGAAGCTTTCTTT. This sequence encodes CASSVQGATEAFF.

This clone is a singleton in its sample. Other nucleotide sequences in the sample specify the same CDR3. The V call is TRBV5-1, the J call TRBJ1-1; 8 bases are shared with TRBD1. The CDR3 sequence is 14 residues long. Germline loops: CDR1 SGHRS, CDR2 YFSETQ. The J segment lost 5 bases and the V segment lost 5 bases, leaving 8 bases of the junction unmatched. CDR3 protein: CASSPGQGRTEAFF. CDR3 DNA: TGCGCCAGCAGTCCCGGACAGGGTAGGACTGAAGCTTTCTTT. Using reference TRBV5-1 and TRBJ1-1 for the parts outside the CDR3, the full variable domain is KAGVTQTPRYLIKTRGQQVTLSCSPISGHRSVSWYQQTPGQGLQFLFEYFSETQRNKGNFPGRFSGRQFSNSRSEMNVSTLELGDSALYLCASSPGQGRTEAFFGQGTRLTVV.

The chain employs TRBV23-1 and TRBJ2-7; a weak D match, TRBD2 (6 bases). TRBV23-1 is reported as an ORF; its role is uncertain. Trimming left V 4 bases short and J 2 bases short, with 18 bases between. CDR3 length: 16 residues. The CDR3 coding sequence is TGCGCCAGCAGTCGCCGGGGGACCTCTCCTACCTACGAGCAGTACTTC. Protein: CASSRRGTSPTYEQYF.

The chain has TRBV5-1 and TRBJ2-7, with 7 bases aligning to TRBD1. Looked up from germline, CDR1 is SGHRS and CDR2 is YFSETQ. This CDR3 region has 16 residues. With 0 bases clipped from V and 3 bases from J, the junction kept 9 bases outside the gene matches. The DNA for the CDR3 is TGCGCCAGCAGCTTGGGGGGGTTACAGGGGATCTACGAGCAGTACTTC. Its protein product is CASSLGGLQGIYEQYF. The variable domain in full, with the rest retrieved from reference TRBV5-1 and TRBJ2-7, is KAGVTQTPRYLIKTRGQQVTLSCSPISGHRSVSWYQQTPGQGLQFLFEYFSETQRNKGNFPGRFSGRQFSNSRSEMNVSTLELGDSALYLCASSLGGLQGIYEQYFGPGTRLTVT.

Only one count was recorded for this clone. The chain uses TRBV18 and TRBJ1-4; TRBD1 might be the D (6 bases). V was trimmed by 2 bases and J by 5 bases, leaving 9 bases between them. The germline CDR1 and CDR2 sequences are KGHSH and LQKENI. The CDR3 spans 14 residues. The CDR3 nucleotides are TGTGCCAGCTCACCAGACAGGACGAATGAAAAACTGTTTTTT. Protein product: CASSPDRTNEKLFF.

The genes are TRBV18 and TRBJ2-1; no reliable D call. The ends were cut back, 3 bases at V and 7 bases at J, with 7 bases in the middle. The CDR3 loop spans 12 amino acids. CDR1 and CDR2 from the germline V gene are KGHSH and LQKENI. CDR3 bases: TGTGCCAGCTCACCCGCCAGGAATGAGCAGTTCTTC. Protein sequence: CASSPARNEQFF.

V usage is TRBV5-4 and J usage is TRBJ1-1; no clear D gene. Trimming shortened V by 3 bases and J by 2 bases, and 11 bases separated the two germline ends. Looked up from germline, CDR1 is SGHNT and CDR2 is YYREEE (reference sequence). This CDR3 region has 14 residues. CDR3 sequence: CASSSDSVNTEAFF. CDR3 in DNA: TGTGCCAGCAGCTCCGACTCAGTCAACACTGAAGCTTTCTTT. Using reference TRBV5-4 and TRBJ1-1 for the parts outside the CDR3, the full variable domain is ETGVTQSPTHLIKTRGQQVTLRCSSQSGHNTVSWYQQALGQGPQFIFQYYREEENGRGNFPPRFSGLQFPNYSSELNVNALELDDSALYLCASSSDSVNTEAFFGQGTRLTVV.

The chain combines TRBV11-2 with TRBJ2-5; 14 positions agree with TRBD2. V lost 4 bases and J lost 7; bases outside the gene matches: 8. Germline-derived CDR1 and CDR2 are SGHAT and FQNNGV. CDR3 length: 16 amino acids. The CDR3 is CASSSAGTSGSRTQYF. CDR3 nucleotide sequence: TGTGCCAGCAGCTCCGCCGGGACTAGCGGGAGTCGGACCCAGTACTTC.

This clone was detected a few times. This chain joins TRBV25-1 and TRBJ1-1; D perhaps matches TRBD1 (6 bases). Trimming left V 7 bases short and J 4 bases short, with 13 bases between. Germline values: CDR1 MGHDK, CDR2 SYGVNS. CDR3 size: 13 residues. The CDR3 bases are TGTGCCAGCAAAGGCGAGGGGGTCACTGAAGCTTTCTTT. Translation gives CASKGEGVTEAFF.

This chain links TRBV10-3 with TRBJ1-1, with 7 bases aligning to TRBD1. The junction had 6 bases not matched to a gene; V was cut back by 7 bases and J by 1 base. The CDR3 loop spans 14 amino acids. Germline CDR1 ENHRY, CDR2 SYGVKD. The CDR3: CAITATGRNTEAFF. CDR3 coding DNA: TGTGCCATCACTGCGACAGGGAGGAACACTGAAGCTTTCTTT.

The J gene is TRBJ1-6, the V gene TRBV5-4; D is ambiguous. Trimming pared 3 bases from V and 9 bases from J, leaving 13 bases between. Germline V CDR1 and CDR2: SGHNT, YYREEE (reference sequence). The CDR3 consists of 14 residues. This CDR3 is CASSYGVGISPLHF. The CDR3 DNA reads as TGTGCCAGCAGCTACGGAGTAGGAATTTCACCCCTCCACTTT.

This chain joins TRBV21-1 and TRBJ1-4; no DNA check was done on the table's D call, TRBD1. TRBV21-1 is listed as a pseudogene. The CDR3 runs 13 residues. CDR3 nucleotide sequence: TGTGCCAACCCGGGACAGGGTGGAGAAAAACTGTTTTTT. This sequence encodes CANPGQGGEKLFF.